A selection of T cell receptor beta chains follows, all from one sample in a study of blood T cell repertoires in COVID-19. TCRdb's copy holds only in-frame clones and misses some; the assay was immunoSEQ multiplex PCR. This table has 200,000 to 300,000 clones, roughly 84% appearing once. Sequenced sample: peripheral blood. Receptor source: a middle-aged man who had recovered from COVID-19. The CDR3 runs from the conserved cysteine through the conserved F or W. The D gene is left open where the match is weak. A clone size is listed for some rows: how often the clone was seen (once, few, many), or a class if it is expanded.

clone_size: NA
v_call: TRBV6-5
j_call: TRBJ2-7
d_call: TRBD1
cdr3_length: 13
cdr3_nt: TGTGCCAGCAGCTCCGACAGGGCCCACGAGCAGTACTTC
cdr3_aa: CASSSDRAHEQYF

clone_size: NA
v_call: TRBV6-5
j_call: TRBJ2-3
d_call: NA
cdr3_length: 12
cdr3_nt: TGTGCCAGCAGCCCCACAGCAGATACGCAGTATTTT
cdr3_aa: CASSPTADTQYF

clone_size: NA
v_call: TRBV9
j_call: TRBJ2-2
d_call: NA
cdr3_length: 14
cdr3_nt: TGTGCCAGCAGCGTAGTTGGGGGGAGAGGGGAGCTGTTTTTT
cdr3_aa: CASSVVGGRGELFF

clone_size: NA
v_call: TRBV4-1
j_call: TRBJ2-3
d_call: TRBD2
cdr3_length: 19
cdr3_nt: TGCGCCAGCAGCCAAGCCGGGACTAGCGGGAGCATAATCACAGATACGCAGTATTTT
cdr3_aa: CASSQAGTSGSIITDTQYF

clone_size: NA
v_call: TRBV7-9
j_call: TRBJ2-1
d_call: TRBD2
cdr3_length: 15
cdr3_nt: TGTGCCAGCAGCCAAAGACTAGCGGGAGGAAATGAGCAGTTCTTC
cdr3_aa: CASSQRLAGGNEQFF

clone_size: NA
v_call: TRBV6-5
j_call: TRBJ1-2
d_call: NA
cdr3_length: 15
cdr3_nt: TGTGCCAGCAAACCCATGATGGGGGGTCCCTGGAGCTACACCTTC
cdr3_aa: CASKPMMGGPWSYTF

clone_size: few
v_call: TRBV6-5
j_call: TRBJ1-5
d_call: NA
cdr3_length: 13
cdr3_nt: TGTGCCAGCAGCGTCAGGGCCGGTCAGCCCCAGCATTTT
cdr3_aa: CASSVRAGQPQHF

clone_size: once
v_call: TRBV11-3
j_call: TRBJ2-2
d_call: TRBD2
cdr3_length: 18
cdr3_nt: TGTGCCAGCAGCTTAGCAAGGGGACTTCGGGAGGACACCGGGGAGCTGTTTTTT
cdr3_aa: CASSLARGLREDTGELFF

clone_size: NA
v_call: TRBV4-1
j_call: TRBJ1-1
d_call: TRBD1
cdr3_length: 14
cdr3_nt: TGCGCCAGCAGCCACGGAGACAGGGGGCCTGAAGCTTTCTTT
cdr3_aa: CASSHGDRGPEAFF

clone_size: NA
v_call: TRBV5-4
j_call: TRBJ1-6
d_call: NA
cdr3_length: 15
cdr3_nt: TGTGCCAGCAGCCCGATTGGGGCAGTCGGCTCACCCCTCCACTTT
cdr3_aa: CASSPIGAVGSPLHF

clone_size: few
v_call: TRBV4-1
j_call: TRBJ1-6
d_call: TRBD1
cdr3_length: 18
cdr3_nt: TGCGCCAGCAGCCAAGCTAATATTGGACAGGGAGATAATTCACCCCTCCACTTT
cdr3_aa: CASSQANIGQGDNSPLHF

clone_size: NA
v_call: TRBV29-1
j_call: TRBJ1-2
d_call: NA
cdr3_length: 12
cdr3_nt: TGCAGCACATGGGTTGTGGAGGTGGGCTACACCTTC
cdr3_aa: CSTWVVEVGYTF

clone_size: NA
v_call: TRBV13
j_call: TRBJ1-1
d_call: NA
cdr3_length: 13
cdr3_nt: TGTGCCAGCAGCCCGAGAGCTAACACTGAAGCTTTCTTT
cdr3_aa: CASSPRANTEAFF

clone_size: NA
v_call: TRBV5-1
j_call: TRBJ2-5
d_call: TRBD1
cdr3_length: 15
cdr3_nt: TGCGCCAGCAGCTGGTCTGGGACAGAGGGTGAGACCCAGTACTTC
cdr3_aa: CASSWSGTEGETQYF

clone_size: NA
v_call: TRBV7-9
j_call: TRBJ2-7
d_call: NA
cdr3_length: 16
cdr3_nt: TGTGCCAGCAGCTTAGTGGAAGGAAGGGGCTCCTACGAGCAGTACTTC
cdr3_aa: CASSLVEGRGSYEQYF

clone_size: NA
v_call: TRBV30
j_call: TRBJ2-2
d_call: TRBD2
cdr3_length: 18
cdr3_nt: TGTGCCTGGAACACACGGGATTGGGGGAGGGCCGGTACCGGGGAGCTGTTTTTT
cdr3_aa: CAWNTRDWGRAGTGELFF

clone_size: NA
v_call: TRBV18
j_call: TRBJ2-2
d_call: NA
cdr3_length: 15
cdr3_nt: TGTGCCAGCTCACCTCGCCAGACAAACACCGGGGAGCTGTTTTTT
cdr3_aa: CASSPRQTNTGELFF

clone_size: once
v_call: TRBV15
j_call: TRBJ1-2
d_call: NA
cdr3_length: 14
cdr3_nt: TGTGCCACCAGCAGAGATCACAGTAGTTATGGCTACACCTTC
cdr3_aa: CATSRDHSSYGYTF

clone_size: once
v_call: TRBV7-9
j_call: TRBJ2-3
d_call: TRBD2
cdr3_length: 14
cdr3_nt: TGTGCCAGCAGCCGACTAGCGGGAGGGGATACGCAGTATTTT
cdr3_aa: CASSRLAGGDTQYF

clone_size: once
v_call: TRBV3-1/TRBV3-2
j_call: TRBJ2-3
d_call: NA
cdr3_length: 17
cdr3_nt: TGTGCCAGCAGCCAAGACGCAGAATCGACTAGCACAGATACGCAGTATTTT
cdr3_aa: CASSQDAESTSTDTQYF

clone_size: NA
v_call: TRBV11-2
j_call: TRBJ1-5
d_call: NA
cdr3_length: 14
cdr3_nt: TGTGCCAGCAGCTTAGCTCTCGGGGGTCAGCCCCAGCATTTT
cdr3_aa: CASSLALGGQPQHF

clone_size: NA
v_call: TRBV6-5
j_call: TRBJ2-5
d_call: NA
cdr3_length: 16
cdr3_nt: TGTGCCAGCAGTTACTCGATTCCAGGGGTAGGCGAGACCCAGTACTTC
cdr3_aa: CASSYSIPGVGETQYF

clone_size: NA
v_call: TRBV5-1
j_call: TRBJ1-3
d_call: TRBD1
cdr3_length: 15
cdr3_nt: TGCGCCAGCAGCGGAGGGACAGGAACTGGAAACACCATATATTTT
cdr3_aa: CASSGGTGTGNTIYF

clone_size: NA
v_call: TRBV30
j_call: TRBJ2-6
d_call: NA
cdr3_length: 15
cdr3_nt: TGTGCCTGGAATAAGCTCGAAACTGGGGCCAACGTCCTGACTTTC
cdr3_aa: CAWNKLETGANVLTF

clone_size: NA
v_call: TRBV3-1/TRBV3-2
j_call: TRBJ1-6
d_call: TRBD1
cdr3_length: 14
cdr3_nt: TGTGCCAGTCGGACAGGGTGGGACGATTCACCCCTCCACTTT
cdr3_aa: CASRTGWDDSPLHF

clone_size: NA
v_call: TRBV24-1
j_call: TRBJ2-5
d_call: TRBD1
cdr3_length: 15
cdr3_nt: TGTGCCACCAGTGACCCCCGGGACAGAATCGAGACCCAGTACTTC
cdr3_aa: CATSDPRDRIETQYF

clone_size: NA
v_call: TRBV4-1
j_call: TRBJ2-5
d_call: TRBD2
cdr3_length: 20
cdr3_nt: TGCGCCAGCAGCCAGATTAGACTAGCGGGAGGCGGACCGCGGCGAGAGACCCAGTACTTC
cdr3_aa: CASSQIRLAGGGPRRETQYF

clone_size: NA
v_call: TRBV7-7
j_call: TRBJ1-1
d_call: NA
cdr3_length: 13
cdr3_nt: TGTGCTAGCAGTTTCGGGATCGGCACTGAAGCTTTCTTT
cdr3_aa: CASSFGIGTEAFF

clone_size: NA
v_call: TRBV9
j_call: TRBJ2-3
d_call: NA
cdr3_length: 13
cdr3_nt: TGTGCCAGCAGCGTGGAGCGAGGAGATACGCAGTATTTT
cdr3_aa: CASSVERGDTQYF

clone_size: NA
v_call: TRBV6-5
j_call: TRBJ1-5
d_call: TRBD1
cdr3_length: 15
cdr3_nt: TGTGCCAGCAGTCCCGGACAGGGGGCCAGTCAGCCCCAGCATTTT
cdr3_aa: CASSPGQGASQPQHF

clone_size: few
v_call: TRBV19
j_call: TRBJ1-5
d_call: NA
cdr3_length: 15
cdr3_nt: TGTGCCAGTAGTATCCAGGTTTATAGCAATCAGCCCCAGCATTTT
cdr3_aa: CASSIQVYSNQPQHF

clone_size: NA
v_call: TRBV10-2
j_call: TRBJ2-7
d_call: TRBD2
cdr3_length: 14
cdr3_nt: TGCGCCAGCACTAGCGGGGTGAGCTCCTACGAGCAGTACTTC
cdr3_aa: CASTSGVSSYEQYF

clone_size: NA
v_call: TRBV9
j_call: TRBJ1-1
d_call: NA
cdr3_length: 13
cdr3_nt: TGTGCCAGCAGCGTAGAGGGGTGGACTGAAGCTTTCTTT
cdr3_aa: CASSVEGWTEAFF

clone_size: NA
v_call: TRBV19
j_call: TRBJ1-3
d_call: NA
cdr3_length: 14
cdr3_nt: TGTGCCAGTAGTAAGGAGGGAATGGAGGACACCATATATTTT
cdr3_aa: CASSKEGMEDTIYF

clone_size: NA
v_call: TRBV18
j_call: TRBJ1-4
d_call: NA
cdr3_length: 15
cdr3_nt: TGTGCCAGCTCACCCCAGTTCGCAACTAATGAAAAACTGTTTTTT
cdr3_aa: CASSPQFATNEKLFF

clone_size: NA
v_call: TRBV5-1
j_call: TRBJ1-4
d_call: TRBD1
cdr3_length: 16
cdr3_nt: TGCGCCAGCGGCCCGGGACAGGGGGCAACTAATGAAAAACTGTTTTTT
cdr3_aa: CASGPGQGATNEKLFF

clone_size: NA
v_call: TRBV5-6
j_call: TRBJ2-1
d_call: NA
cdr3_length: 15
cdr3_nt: TGTGCCAGCAGCTTGGTAGCTAGCCTGGACAATGAGCAGTTCTTC
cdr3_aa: CASSLVASLDNEQFF

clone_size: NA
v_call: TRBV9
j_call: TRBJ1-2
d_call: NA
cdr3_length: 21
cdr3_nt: TGTGCCAGCAGCGTAGATGATGGCCGCATGGGTCTCGAGGATCATAGCTATGGCTACACCTTC
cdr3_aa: CASSVDDGRMGLEDHSYGYTF

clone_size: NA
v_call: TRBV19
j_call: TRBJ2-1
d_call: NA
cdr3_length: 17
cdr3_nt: TGTGCCAGTAGTATTCTCTCAACTAGCAGGACGGACAATGAGCAGTTCTTC
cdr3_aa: CASSILSTSRTDNEQFF

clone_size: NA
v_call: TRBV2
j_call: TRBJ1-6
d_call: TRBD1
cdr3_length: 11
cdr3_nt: TGTGCCAGCAGCCCCGGCTGGGGACAGCACTTT
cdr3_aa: CASSPGWGQHF

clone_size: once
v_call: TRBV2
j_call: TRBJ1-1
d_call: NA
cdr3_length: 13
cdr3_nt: TGTGCCAGCAAAGGGGTTTCTCGTACTGAAGCTTTCTTT
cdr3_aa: CASKGVSRTEAFF

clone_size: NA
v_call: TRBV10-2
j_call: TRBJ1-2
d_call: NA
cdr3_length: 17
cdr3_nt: TGCGCCAGCGGAATCTCCCCGGGGTGGAGGACTAACTATGGCTACACCTTC
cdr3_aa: CASGISPGWRTNYGYTF

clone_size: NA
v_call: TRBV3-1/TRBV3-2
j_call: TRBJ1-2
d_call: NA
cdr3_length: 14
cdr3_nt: TGTGCCAGCAGCCAAGTTACAGGGTACTATGGCTACACCTTC
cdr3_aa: CASSQVTGYYGYTF

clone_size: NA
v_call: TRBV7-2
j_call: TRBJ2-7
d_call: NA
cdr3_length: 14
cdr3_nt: TGTGCCAGCAGCCGGGACTCCGCATCCTACGAGCAGTACTTC
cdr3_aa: CASSRDSASYEQYF

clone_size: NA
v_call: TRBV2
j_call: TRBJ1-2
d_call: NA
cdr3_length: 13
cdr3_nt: TGTGCCAGCAGTGAATACAGGTCCTATGGCTACACCTTC
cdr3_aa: CASSEYRSYGYTF

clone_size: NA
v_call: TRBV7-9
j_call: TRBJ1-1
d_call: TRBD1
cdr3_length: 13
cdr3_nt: TGTGCCAGCACCCTTAGGACAGGGACTGAAGCTTTCTTT
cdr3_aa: CASTLRTGTEAFF

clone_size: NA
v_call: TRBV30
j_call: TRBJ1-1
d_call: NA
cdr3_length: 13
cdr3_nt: TGTGCCTGGCCCCGGGACATAGGAACTGAAGCTTTCTTT
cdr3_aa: CAWPRDIGTEAFF

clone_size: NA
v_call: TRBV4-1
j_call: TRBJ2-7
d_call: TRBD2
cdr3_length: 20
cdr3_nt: TGCGCCAGCAGCCATTTCGCCGCCCCGGGAGCTAGCGGAAGCTCCTACGAGCAGTACTTC
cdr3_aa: CASSHFAAPGASGSSYEQYF

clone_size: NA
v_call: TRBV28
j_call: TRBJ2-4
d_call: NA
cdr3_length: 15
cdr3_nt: TGTGCCAGCAGTTTGGTGGGGCTAGCCAAAAACATTCAGTACTTC
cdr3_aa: CASSLVGLAKNIQYF

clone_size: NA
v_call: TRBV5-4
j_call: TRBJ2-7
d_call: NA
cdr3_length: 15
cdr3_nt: TGTGCCAGCAGCACCTACAAGGACTATTCCTACGAGCAGTACTTC
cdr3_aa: CASSTYKDYSYEQYF

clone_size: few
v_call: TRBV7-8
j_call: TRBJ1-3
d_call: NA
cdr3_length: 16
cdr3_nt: TGTGCCAGCAGCTTAGCGATCCAGATCTCTGGAAACACCATATATTTT
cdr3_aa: CASSLAIQISGNTIYF

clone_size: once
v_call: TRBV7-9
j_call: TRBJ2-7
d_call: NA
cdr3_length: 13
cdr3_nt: TGTGCCAGCAGCCACGACAGGACCTACGAGCAGTACTTC
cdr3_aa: CASSHDRTYEQYF

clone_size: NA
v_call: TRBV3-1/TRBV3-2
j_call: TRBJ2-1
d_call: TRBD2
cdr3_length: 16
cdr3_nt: TGTGCCAGCAGCCGGAGGACTAGTGTGATTTTGGGTGAGCAGTTCTTC
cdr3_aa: CASSRRTSVILGEQFF

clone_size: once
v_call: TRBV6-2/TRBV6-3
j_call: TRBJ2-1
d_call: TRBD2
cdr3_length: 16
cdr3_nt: TGTGCCAGCAGTTACCCCGGGACTAGCGGGAGGGGCACCCCGTTCTTC
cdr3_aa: CASSYPGTSGRGTPFF

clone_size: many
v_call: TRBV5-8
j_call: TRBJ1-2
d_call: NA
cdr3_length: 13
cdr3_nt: TGTGCCAGCAGCCCAGAAGGGGTCGGTGGCTACACCTTC
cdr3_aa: CASSPEGVGGYTF

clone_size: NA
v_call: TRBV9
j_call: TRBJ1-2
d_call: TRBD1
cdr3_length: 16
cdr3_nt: TGTGCCAGCAGCTTCAAAACAGGGGGCCCCAACTATGGCTACACCTTC
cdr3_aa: CASSFKTGGPNYGYTF

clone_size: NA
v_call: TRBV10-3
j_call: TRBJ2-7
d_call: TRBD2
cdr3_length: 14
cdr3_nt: TGTGCCATCAGTGAGATAGCGGGGACCTACGAGCAGTACTTC
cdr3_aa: CAISEIAGTYEQYF

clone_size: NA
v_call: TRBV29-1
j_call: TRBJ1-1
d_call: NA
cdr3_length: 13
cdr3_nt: TGCAGCGCCGCGGCACTCCTGAACACTGAAGCTTTCTTT
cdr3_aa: CSAAALLNTEAFF

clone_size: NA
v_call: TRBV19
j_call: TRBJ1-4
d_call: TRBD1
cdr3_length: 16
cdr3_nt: TGTGCCAGTAGTAGCGGGACAGGGGAGGGGAATGAAAAACTGTTTTTT
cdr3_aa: CASSSGTGEGNEKLFF